This is a list of T cell receptor beta chains from one sample in a study of control samples from healthy donors and cancer patients. TCRdb's copy holds only in-frame clones and misses some; the assay was immunoSEQ multiplex PCR. The data hold about 35,000 clones, with roughly 92% observed a single time. Sample: PBMCs. These receptors were obtained from a man aged 35 to 55 with colorectal cancer. Both conserved end residues are part of each CDR3. The order of the fields is V gene, D gene, clone size, J gene, CDR3 protein, CDR3 DNA. The D gene is left open where the match is weak. A row's size may be missing; if present it is once, few, many or a size class.

V gene: TRBV7-2
D gene: NA
clone size: once
J gene: TRBJ2-2
CDR3 protein: CASSPFGRAGELFF
CDR3 DNA: TGTGCCAGCAGCCCCTTTGGCCGGGCCGGGGAGCTGTTTTTT

V gene: TRBV29-1
D gene: NA
clone size: NA
J gene: TRBJ1-4
CDR3 protein: CSVYGDSNEKLFF
CDR3 DNA: TGCAGCGTATACGGAGATTCTAATGAAAAACTGTTTTTT

V gene: TRBV5-1
D gene: TRBD1
clone size: NA
J gene: TRBJ2-4
CDR3 protein: CASSLGGQGIQYF
CDR3 DNA: TGCGCCAGCAGCTTGGGAGGACAGGGCATTCAGTACTTC

V gene: TRBV5-5
D gene: NA
clone size: NA
J gene: TRBJ1-2
CDR3 protein: CASSLAGGNYGYTF
CDR3 DNA: TGTGCCAGCAGCTTGGCCGGGGGTAACTATGGCTACACCTTC

V gene: TRBV12-3/TRBV12-4
D gene: NA
clone size: once
J gene: TRBJ1-3
CDR3 protein: CASNRDSGNTIYF
CDR3 DNA: TGTGCCAGCAACCGGGACTCTGGAAACACCATATATTTT

V gene: TRBV19
D gene: TRBD2
clone size: NA
J gene: TRBJ2-7
CDR3 protein: CASSIGGGSYEQYF
CDR3 DNA: TGTGCCAGTAGTATAGGCGGGGGCTCCTACGAGCAGTACTTC

V gene: TRBV5-4
D gene: NA
clone size: NA
J gene: TRBJ1-6
CDR3 protein: CASSFIQGGSPLHF
CDR3 DNA: TGTGCCAGCAGCTTTATCCAGGGTGGATCACCCCTCCACTTT

V gene: TRBV29-1
D gene: TRBD1
clone size: once
J gene: TRBJ1-1
CDR3 protein: CSVSQGATEAFF
CDR3 DNA: TGCAGCGTATCCCAGGGGGCAACTGAAGCTTTCTTT

V gene: TRBV19
D gene: TRBD1
clone size: NA
J gene: TRBJ1-1
CDR3 protein: CASSVSTGTANTEAFF
CDR3 DNA: TGTGCCAGTAGTGTATCAACCGGGACAGCGAACACTGAAGCTTTCTTT

V gene: TRBV7-9
D gene: NA
clone size: NA
J gene: TRBJ2-7
CDR3 protein: CASSLVAARYEQYF
CDR3 DNA: TGTGCCAGCAGCTTAGTTGCAGCCCGATACGAGCAGTACTTC

V gene: TRBV19
D gene: NA
clone size: NA
J gene: TRBJ2-2
CDR3 protein: CASSMMSWNTGELFF
CDR3 DNA: TGTGCCAGTAGTATGATGTCCTGGAACACCGGGGAGCTGTTTTTT

V gene: TRBV5-1
D gene: TRBD2
clone size: NA
J gene: TRBJ2-1
CDR3 protein: CASSLATAGGHNEQFF
CDR3 DNA: TGCGCCAGCAGCTTGGCCACTGCGGGGGGCCACAATGAGCAGTTCTTC

V gene: TRBV10-2
D gene: NA
clone size: NA
J gene: TRBJ1-1
CDR3 protein: CASSTPTENTEAFF
CDR3 DNA: TGCGCCAGCAGTACCCCGACGGAGAACACTGAAGCTTTCTTT

V gene: TRBV4-1
D gene: TRBD1
clone size: NA
J gene: TRBJ1-1
CDR3 protein: CASSQGQGNTEAFF
CDR3 DNA: TGCGCCAGCAGCCAGGGACAGGGGAACACTGAAGCTTTCTTT

V gene: TRBV19
D gene: TRBD1
clone size: NA
J gene: TRBJ2-7
CDR3 protein: CASSGGTGAPYEQYF
CDR3 DNA: TGTGCCAGTAGTGGCGGGACAGGGGCCCCATACGAGCAGTACTTC

V gene: TRBV7-8
D gene: NA
clone size: NA
J gene: TRBJ2-7
CDR3 protein: CASSLQVTYEQYF
CDR3 DNA: TGTGCCAGCAGCTTACAGGTTACCTACGAGCAGTACTTC

V gene: TRBV30
D gene: NA
clone size: NA
J gene: TRBJ1-1
CDR3 protein: CAWRGSGKNTEAFF
CDR3 DNA: TGTGCCTGGAGGGGCTCCGGAAAGAACACTGAAGCTTTCTTT

V gene: TRBV29-1
D gene: NA
clone size: once
J gene: TRBJ1-2
CDR3 protein: CSVDPPGRYGYTF
CDR3 DNA: TGCAGCGTTGACCCACCGGGACGGTACGGCTACACCTTC

V gene: TRBV6-5
D gene: NA
clone size: NA
J gene: TRBJ1-5
CDR3 protein: CASSIASSGGQPQHF
CDR3 DNA: TGTGCCAGCAGTATTGCATCGAGCGGGGGGCAGCCCCAGCATTTT

V gene: TRBV11-3
D gene: NA
clone size: few
J gene: TRBJ1-6
CDR3 protein: CASSSGRSNSPLHF
CDR3 DNA: TGTGCCAGCAGCTCCGGACGGTCTAATTCACCCCTCCACTTT

V gene: TRBV5-1
D gene: TRBD1
clone size: NA
J gene: TRBJ1-2
CDR3 protein: CASQIDRGYGYTF
CDR3 DNA: TGCGCCAGCCAGATCGACAGGGGATACGGCTACACCTTC

V gene: TRBV7-9
D gene: TRBD1
clone size: few
J gene: TRBJ1-1
CDR3 protein: CASSPAGQVNTEAFF
CDR3 DNA: TGTGCCAGCAGCCCAGCGGGACAGGTGAACACTGAAGCTTTCTTT

V gene: TRBV7-9
D gene: NA
clone size: few
J gene: TRBJ1-1
CDR3 protein: CASSWGTVSEAFF
CDR3 DNA: TGTGCCAGCAGCTGGGGGACGGTTTCTGAAGCTTTCTTT

V gene: TRBV7-6
D gene: NA
clone size: once
J gene: TRBJ1-2
CDR3 protein: CASSLESGGLYGYTF
CDR3 DNA: TGTGCCAGCAGCTTAGAGTCCGGGGGGCTGTATGGCTACACCTTC

V gene: TRBV27
D gene: TRBD2
clone size: NA
J gene: TRBJ2-1
CDR3 protein: CASSSLAGGYNEQFF
CDR3 DNA: TGTGCCAGCAGTTCTCTAGCGGGGGGCTACAATGAGCAGTTCTTC

V gene: TRBV6-5
D gene: NA
clone size: NA
J gene: TRBJ1-2
CDR3 protein: CASYSIGLINYGYTF
CDR3 DNA: TGTGCCAGCTACTCAATTGGGTTAATTAACTATGGCTACACCTTC

V gene: TRBV30
D gene: TRBD1
clone size: NA
J gene: TRBJ1-5
CDR3 protein: CAWSGTGGWQPQHF
CDR3 DNA: TGTGCCTGGAGTGGGACAGGGGGTTGGCAGCCCCAGCATTTT

V gene: TRBV5-6
D gene: NA
clone size: NA
J gene: TRBJ2-3
CDR3 protein: CASSLAGADTQYF
CDR3 DNA: TGTGCCAGCAGCTTGGCCGGAGCGGATACGCAGTATTTT

V gene: TRBV2
D gene: NA
clone size: NA
J gene: TRBJ2-2
CDR3 protein: CASSVKTLAGELFF
CDR3 DNA: TGTGCCAGCAGTGTTAAGACGCTGGCCGGGGAGCTGTTTTTT

V gene: TRBV11-3
D gene: NA
clone size: NA
J gene: TRBJ2-2
CDR3 protein: CASSLGVSTTGELFF
CDR3 DNA: TGTGCCAGCAGCTTAGGTGTTAGCACAACCGGGGAGCTGTTTTTT

V gene: TRBV2
D gene: NA
clone size: NA
J gene: TRBJ1-5
CDR3 protein: CASRPRANQPQHF
CDR3 DNA: TGTGCCAGCAGGCCCAGGGCCAATCAGCCCCAGCATTTT

V gene: TRBV10-1
D gene: NA
clone size: NA
J gene: TRBJ2-3
CDR3 protein: CASSESGGQNTQYF
CDR3 DNA: TGCGCCAGCAGTGAGAGTGGGGGGCAAAATACGCAGTATTTT

V gene: TRBV7-3
D gene: TRBD1
clone size: NA
J gene: TRBJ2-2
CDR3 protein: CASSPGVGRGPGELFF
CDR3 DNA: TGTGCCAGCAGCCCCGGGGTGGGCAGGGGGCCCGGGGAGCTGTTTTTT

V gene: TRBV3-1/TRBV3-2
D gene: NA
clone size: NA
J gene: TRBJ1-2
CDR3 protein: CASSYRPVNYGYTF
CDR3 DNA: TGTGCCAGCAGCTATCGACCGGTTAACTATGGCTACACCTTC

V gene: TRBV28
D gene: NA
clone size: NA
J gene: TRBJ1-1
CDR3 protein: CASSPRGRGTEAFF
CDR3 DNA: TGTGCCAGCAGTCCCCGGGGCAGGGGCACTGAAGCTTTCTTT

V gene: TRBV24-1
D gene: NA
clone size: NA
J gene: TRBJ2-1
CDR3 protein: CATSGWDEQFF
CDR3 DNA: TGTGCCACCAGTGGATGGGATGAGCAGTTCTTC

V gene: TRBV6-6
D gene: TRBD1
clone size: NA
J gene: TRBJ2-1
CDR3 protein: CASNTGESSYNEQFF
CDR3 DNA: TGTGCCAGCAATACAGGGGAAAGCTCCTACAATGAGCAGTTCTTC

V gene: TRBV10-3
D gene: NA
clone size: NA
J gene: TRBJ2-5
CDR3 protein: CAISARGETQYF
CDR3 DNA: TGTGCCATCAGCGCCAGGGGAGAGACCCAGTACTTC

V gene: TRBV19
D gene: NA
clone size: NA
J gene: TRBJ1-1
CDR3 protein: CASSGPEAFF
CDR3 DNA: TGTGCCAGTAGTGGTCCGGAAGCTTTCTTT

V gene: TRBV2
D gene: NA
clone size: NA
J gene: TRBJ2-7
CDR3 protein: CASRGDSLGEQYF
CDR3 DNA: TGTGCCAGCAGGGGGGACTCCCTGGGCGAGCAGTACTTC

V gene: TRBV19
D gene: NA
clone size: once
J gene: TRBJ2-7
CDR3 protein: CASSIGTYEQYF
CDR3 DNA: TGTGCCAGTAGTATTGGTACCTACGAGCAGTACTTC

V gene: TRBV2
D gene: NA
clone size: NA
J gene: TRBJ1-5
CDR3 protein: CASSVQGYQPQHF
CDR3 DNA: TGTGCCAGCAGTGTACAGGGTTACCAGCCCCAGCATTTT

V gene: TRBV2
D gene: NA
clone size: once
J gene: TRBJ1-2
CDR3 protein: CASRDDGSYGYTF
CDR3 DNA: TGTGCCAGCAGGGACGACGGGAGCTATGGCTACACCTTC

V gene: TRBV2
D gene: NA
clone size: NA
J gene: TRBJ1-5
CDR3 protein: CASSGVLHSNQPQHF
CDR3 DNA: TGTGCCAGCAGTGGGGTGCTACATAGCAATCAGCCCCAGCATTTT

V gene: TRBV27
D gene: NA
clone size: NA
J gene: TRBJ1-3
CDR3 protein: CASSMGITGNTIYF
CDR3 DNA: TGTGCCAGCAGTATGGGGATTACTGGAAACACCATATATTTT

V gene: TRBV7-3
D gene: NA
clone size: NA
J gene: TRBJ2-5
CDR3 protein: CASSLTSGVRETQYF
CDR3 DNA: TGTGCCAGCAGCTTAACGTCAGGGGTACGGGAGACCCAGTACTTC

V gene: TRBV6-5
D gene: NA
clone size: NA
J gene: TRBJ1-5
CDR3 protein: CASSPDSNQPQHF
CDR3 DNA: TGTGCCAGCAGTCCAGATAGCAATCAGCCCCAGCATTTT

V gene: TRBV20-1
D gene: NA
clone size: NA
J gene: TRBJ1-2
CDR3 protein: CSAGSSYGYTF
CDR3 DNA: TGCAGTGCGGGCAGCAGCTATGGCTACACCTTC

V gene: TRBV7-3
D gene: TRBD1
clone size: NA
J gene: TRBJ1-1
CDR3 protein: CASSPSGDRRQAFF
CDR3 DNA: TGTGCCAGCAGCCCATCGGGGGACAGGAGACAAGCTTTCTTT

V gene: TRBV7-3
D gene: NA
clone size: NA
J gene: TRBJ2-3
CDR3 protein: CASSLWAGDTSTDTQYF
CDR3 DNA: TGTGCCAGCAGCTTATGGGCTGGAGATACTAGCACAGATACGCAGTATTTT

V gene: TRBV3-1/TRBV3-2
D gene: NA
clone size: NA
J gene: TRBJ1-5
CDR3 protein: CASSPGQGKGWSNQPQHF
CDR3 DNA: TGTGCCAGCAGCCCAGGGCAGGGAAAGGGCTGGAGCAATCAGCCCCAGCATTTT

V gene: TRBV7-3
D gene: NA
clone size: NA
J gene: TRBJ2-1
CDR3 protein: CASSLRLGQGGNEQFF
CDR3 DNA: TGTGCCAGCAGCTTAAGATTAGGGCAGGGGGGCAATGAGCAGTTCTTC

V gene: TRBV27
D gene: NA
clone size: NA
J gene: TRBJ1-5
CDR3 protein: CASASRSNQPQHF
CDR3 DNA: TGTGCCAGCGCGTCGAGAAGCAATCAGCCCCAGCATTTT

V gene: TRBV29-1
D gene: NA
clone size: NA
J gene: TRBJ1-1
CDR3 protein: CSVRRNTEAFF
CDR3 DNA: TGCAGCGTGCGGAGGAACACTGAAGCTTTCTTT